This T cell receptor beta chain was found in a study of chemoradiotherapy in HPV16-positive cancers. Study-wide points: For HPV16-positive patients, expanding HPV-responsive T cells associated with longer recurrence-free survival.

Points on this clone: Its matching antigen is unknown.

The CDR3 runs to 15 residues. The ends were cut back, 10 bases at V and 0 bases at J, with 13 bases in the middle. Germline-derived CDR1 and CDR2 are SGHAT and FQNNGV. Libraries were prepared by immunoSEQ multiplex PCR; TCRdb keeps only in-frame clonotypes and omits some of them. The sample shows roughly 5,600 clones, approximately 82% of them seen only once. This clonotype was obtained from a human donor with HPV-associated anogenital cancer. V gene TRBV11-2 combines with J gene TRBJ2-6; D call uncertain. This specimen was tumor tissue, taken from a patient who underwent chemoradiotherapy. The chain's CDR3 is CATGKSGSGANVLTF. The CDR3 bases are TGTGCCACCGGAAAAAGTGGCTCTGGGGCCAACGTCCTGACTTTC.